A selection of T cell receptor beta chains follows, all from one sample in a study of shared clonotypes between healthy human individuals. The protocol was immunoSEQ multiplex PCR, while the TCRdb copy is restricted to in-frame clones and leaves out a portion. The sample holds hundreds of thousands of clones, 96% seen once. Sequencing used naive CD8+ T cells sorted from blood. The receptors stem from a woman in her twenties or thirties in good health. The CDR3 runs from the conserved cysteine through the conserved F or W. The D gene is left open where the match is weak.

j_gene | d_gene | len | v_gene | CDR3nt | CDR3aa
TRBJ2-1 | TRBD1 | 16 | TRBV7-9 | TGTGCCAGCAGTCGAGACAGGGGGATTTCCTACAATGAGCAGTTCTTC | CASSRDRGISYNEQFF
TRBJ2-1 | . | 16 | TRBV2 | TGTGCCAGCAGGCAGAACCAAGAGGGCTCCTACAATGAGCAGTTCTTC | CASRQNQEGSYNEQFF
TRBJ1-3 | . | 16 | TRBV6-1 | TGTGCCAGCAGTGAAGTCGCCCCGGTGACTGGAAACACCATATATTTT | CASSEVAPVTGNTIYF
TRBJ2-7 | . | 12 | TRBV29-1 | TGCAGCGTTGAAGTGGGAGACCACGAGCAGTACTTC | CSVEVGDHEQYF
TRBJ2-1 | . | 11 | TRBV7-9 | TGTGCCAGCAGCGAACATAGTGAGCAGTTCTTC | CASSEHSEQFF
TRBJ1-6 | . | 16 | TRBV2 | TGTGCCAGCAGTGAATTCGGGGGCGCCTTACGGTCACCCCTCCACTTT | CASSEFGGALRSPLHF
TRBJ2-7 | . | 14 | TRBV7-2 | TGTGCCAGCAGCTTCCTGACGAGGCCCTACGAGCAGTACTTC | CASSFLTRPYEQYF
TRBJ1-2 | TRBD1 | 15 | TRBV27 | TGTGCCAGCACCGGGTCCGACAGGGGGCTCAATGGCTACACCTTC | CASTGSDRGLNGYTF
TRBJ2-1 | TRBD2 | 16 | TRBV19 | TGTGCCAGTAGTTCCCAGCGGGAGAGCAACTACAATGAGCAGTTCTTC | CASSSQRESNYNEQFF
TRBJ2-7 | . | 14 | TRBV19 | TGTGCCAGTAGTATAGGGGGCGGTCCCTACGAGCAGTACTTC | CASSIGGGPYEQYF
TRBJ2-1 | TRBD2 | 17 | TRBV29-1 | TGCAGCGTCGAGGGACTAGCGGGGGGTAGCTCCTACAATGAGCAGTTCTTC | CSVEGLAGGSSYNEQFF
TRBJ1-5 | TRBD1 | 12 | TRBV5-6 | TGTGCCAGCAGCTCACAGGGGGGAGCCCAGCATTTT | CASSSQGGAQHF
TRBJ2-5 | . | 16 | TRBV27 | TGTGCCAGCAGTTTCTCGGCAGGGGAGCGGTCAGAGACCCAGTACTTC | CASSFSAGERSETQYF